A selection of T cell receptor beta chains follows, all from one sample in a study of cytomegalovirus exposure and HLA in healthy donors. Some clones are missing from TCRdb's copy, which holds only in-frame ones; the method was immunoSEQ multiplex PCR. The data hold 150,000 or so clones, with 70% to 80% observed a single time. The specimen was PBMCs. The receptors come from a man in his forties in good health and CMV-seropositive. Each CDR3 is given with its conserved first and last residue. Fields, in order: CDR3 DNA, CDR3 protein, clone size, D gene, V gene, J gene. D genes are given only for firm matches. Expanded clones get a size class; other rows say once, few or many, or leave the size out.

CDR3nt: TGTGCCATCAGCACGGACAGGGAGTCCTACGAGCAGTACTTC
CDR3aa: CAISTDRESYEQYF
abundance: NA
d_gene: TRBD1
v_gene: TRBV10-3
j_gene: TRBJ2-7

CDR3nt: TGTGCCAGCAGCTTCAAGAACGGTGAGACCCAGTACTTC
CDR3aa: CASSFKNGETQYF
abundance: NA
d_gene: NA
v_gene: TRBV7-9
j_gene: TRBJ2-5

CDR3nt: TGTGCCAGCGGCAAGACAGGGGGTGACTACGAGCAGTACTTC
CDR3aa: CASGKTGGDYEQYF
abundance: once
d_gene: TRBD1
v_gene: TRBV25-1
j_gene: TRBJ2-7

CDR3nt: TGTGCCAGCAGTTCCGGGGGATTATATTACTTC
CDR3aa: CASSSGGLYYF
abundance: NA
d_gene: NA
v_gene: TRBV27
j_gene: TRBJ2-7

CDR3nt: TGCAGTGCTGCGGCAGATACGCAGTATTTT
CDR3aa: CSAAADTQYF
abundance: NA
d_gene: NA
v_gene: TRBV20-1
j_gene: TRBJ2-3

CDR3nt: TGCGCCAGCAGTCACGACAGGGTCTACGAGCAGTACTTC
CDR3aa: CASSHDRVYEQYF
abundance: few
d_gene: TRBD1
v_gene: TRBV5-1
j_gene: TRBJ2-7

CDR3nt: TGTGCCAGCAGCACGGGGAGCAGAACAGATACGCAGTATTTT
CDR3aa: CASSTGSRTDTQYF
abundance: NA
d_gene: NA
v_gene: TRBV7-3
j_gene: TRBJ2-3

CDR3nt: TGTGCCAGCAGTCCTACCGGGACAGGGTCCGGGGAGCAGTACTTC
CDR3aa: CASSPTGTGSGEQYF
abundance: NA
d_gene: TRBD1
v_gene: TRBV27
j_gene: TRBJ2-7

CDR3nt: TGCAGCGTTGCAGGGGGGCGAACCCGCACAGATACGCAGTATTTT
CDR3aa: CSVAGGRTRTDTQYF
abundance: NA
d_gene: NA
v_gene: TRBV29-1
j_gene: TRBJ2-3

CDR3nt: TGTGCCAGCAGTGAAGGGGCCCTGGCGGGGACCCAGTACTTC
CDR3aa: CASSEGALAGTQYF
abundance: NA
d_gene: NA
v_gene: TRBV2
j_gene: TRBJ2-5

CDR3nt: TGTGCCAGCAGCTTTAGGAGCGGACAGTTTACCTACGAGCAGTACTTC
CDR3aa: CASSFRSGQFTYEQYF
abundance: NA
d_gene: NA
v_gene: TRBV11-2
j_gene: TRBJ2-7

CDR3nt: TGTGCCAGCAGACCGTTTGGGGGGGCGGAGAGGGCCTACGAGCAGTACTTC
CDR3aa: CASRPFGGAERAYEQYF
abundance: NA
d_gene: NA
v_gene: TRBV27
j_gene: TRBJ2-7

CDR3nt: TGTGCCAGCAGTTTAGGGAGGGGCACTGAAGCTTTCTTT
CDR3aa: CASSLGRGTEAFF
abundance: NA
d_gene: NA
v_gene: TRBV28
j_gene: TRBJ1-1

CDR3nt: TGCGCCAGCAGCCGATACCAACAGGGGGTTTTCACAGATACGCAGTATTTT
CDR3aa: CASSRYQQGVFTDTQYF
abundance: NA
d_gene: TRBD1
v_gene: TRBV4-1
j_gene: TRBJ2-3

CDR3nt: TGTGCCATCAGTGAGCCGGCGGGCCCCTCCTACAATGAGCAGTTCTTC
CDR3aa: CAISEPAGPSYNEQFF
abundance: NA
d_gene: NA
v_gene: TRBV10-3
j_gene: TRBJ2-1

CDR3nt: TGTGCCAGCAGCTTGGGGGGCAGCGTAAATCAGCCCCAGCATTTT
CDR3aa: CASSLGGSVNQPQHF
abundance: NA
d_gene: NA
v_gene: TRBV5-6
j_gene: TRBJ1-5

CDR3nt: TGCGCCAGCAGCACAGCGGGAGGGAGATTAAATGAGCAGTTCTTC
CDR3aa: CASSTAGGRLNEQFF
abundance: NA
d_gene: TRBD2
v_gene: TRBV5-1
j_gene: TRBJ2-1

CDR3nt: TGTGCCAGCAGTTACCGGGGGAATAGTGAAGCTTTCTTT
CDR3aa: CASSYRGNSEAFF
abundance: NA
d_gene: NA
v_gene: TRBV6-6
j_gene: TRBJ1-1

CDR3nt: TGTGCCAGCAGTGGCGGACGGGGAGGAGGTGAAGCTTTCTTT
CDR3aa: CASSGGRGGGEAFF
abundance: NA
d_gene: NA
v_gene: TRBV6-1
j_gene: TRBJ1-1

CDR3nt: TGTGCCAGCAGCCTAGGGCGGAGGGAGACCCAGTACTTC
CDR3aa: CASSLGRRETQYF
abundance: NA
d_gene: NA
v_gene: TRBV7-2
j_gene: TRBJ2-5

CDR3nt: TGTGCCGGGGGCGGGAGGGCCTACGAGCAGTACTTC
CDR3aa: CAGGGRAYEQYF
abundance: NA
d_gene: TRBD2
v_gene: TRBV2
j_gene: TRBJ2-7

CDR3nt: TGTGCCAGCAGTGAAATGGCAGGGCTCTACGAGCAGTACTTC
CDR3aa: CASSEMAGLYEQYF
abundance: NA
d_gene: NA
v_gene: TRBV2
j_gene: TRBJ2-7

CDR3nt: TGCGCCAGCAGCCAAGCCGCGGTTAGCAATCAGCCCCAGAATTTT
CDR3aa: CASSQAAVSNQPQNF
abundance: NA
d_gene: NA
v_gene: TRBV4-3
j_gene: TRBJ1-5

CDR3nt: TGCGCCAGCAGCTCTATAGCGGGACTTGAGTCCTACGAGCAGTACTTC
CDR3aa: CASSSIAGLESYEQYF
abundance: NA
d_gene: TRBD2
v_gene: TRBV5-1
j_gene: TRBJ2-7

CDR3nt: TGTGCCAGTACCCCCAGGGGGAGGCCCTCCTACAATGAGCAGTTCTTC
CDR3aa: CASTPRGRPSYNEQFF
abundance: NA
d_gene: NA
v_gene: TRBV19
j_gene: TRBJ2-1

CDR3nt: TGTGCCAGCAGTTTCTATGTCGACTCGGGAGGCACAGATACGCAGTATTTT
CDR3aa: CASSFYVDSGGTDTQYF
abundance: once
d_gene: NA
v_gene: TRBV28
j_gene: TRBJ2-3

CDR3nt: TGTGCCAGCAGTTCGGACAGGGTGGGGGGCTACACCTTC
CDR3aa: CASSSDRVGGYTF
abundance: once
d_gene: TRBD1
v_gene: TRBV6-1
j_gene: TRBJ1-2

CDR3nt: TGTGCCAGTAGTCTAACAGTCTCTGGAAACACCATATATTTT
CDR3aa: CASSLTVSGNTIYF
abundance: NA
d_gene: NA
v_gene: TRBV19
j_gene: TRBJ1-3

CDR3nt: TGTGCCAGCGACGGCTCAGGGGTAGACGGGGAGACCCAGTACTTC
CDR3aa: CASDGSGVDGETQYF
abundance: NA
d_gene: NA
v_gene: TRBV2
j_gene: TRBJ2-5

CDR3nt: TGTGCCAGCGAGGGAGATACGCAGTATTTT
CDR3aa: CASEGDTQYF
abundance: NA
d_gene: NA
v_gene: TRBV14
j_gene: TRBJ2-3

CDR3nt: TGTGCCAGTAGTTCCCCTGACAGGGTGTACGAGCAGTACTTC
CDR3aa: CASSSPDRVYEQYF
abundance: few
d_gene: TRBD1
v_gene: TRBV19
j_gene: TRBJ2-7

CDR3nt: TGTGCCGTTCTAAGGGGGCGCGGGGAAAAACTGTTTTTT
CDR3aa: CAVLRGRGEKLFF
abundance: once
d_gene: TRBD1
v_gene: TRBV6-1
j_gene: TRBJ1-4

CDR3nt: TGTGCCAGCAGTTTACCCGGGAGATCGAATGAGCAGTTCTTC
CDR3aa: CASSLPGRSNEQFF
abundance: NA
d_gene: NA
v_gene: TRBV28
j_gene: TRBJ2-1

CDR3nt: TGTGCCAGCAACCTACAGGGCCCTAACTATGGCTACACCTTC
CDR3aa: CASNLQGPNYGYTF
abundance: NA
d_gene: NA
v_gene: TRBV6-6
j_gene: TRBJ1-2

CDR3nt: TGTGCCAGCAGTGCGGAGCGTCGACAGCCCCAGCATTTT
CDR3aa: CASSAERRQPQHF
abundance: once
d_gene: NA
v_gene: TRBV2
j_gene: TRBJ1-5

CDR3nt: TGTGCCAGCTCACCAAGGGAGACTGAAGCTTTCTTT
CDR3aa: CASSPRETEAFF
abundance: NA
d_gene: NA
v_gene: TRBV18
j_gene: TRBJ1-1

CDR3nt: TGTGCCATCAGTGGAGGTTATCAAGAGACCCAGTACTTC
CDR3aa: CAISGGYQETQYF
abundance: NA
d_gene: NA
v_gene: TRBV10-3
j_gene: TRBJ2-5

CDR3nt: TGTGCCAGTAGTGCGGGGGAGAGGAGACAGCCCCAGCATTTT
CDR3aa: CASSAGERRQPQHF
abundance: NA
d_gene: NA
v_gene: TRBV19
j_gene: TRBJ1-5

CDR3nt: TGTGCCAGCAGCTATAGCGGGAGGGCCTTGTCAGATACGCAGTATTTT
CDR3aa: CASSYSGRALSDTQYF
abundance: NA
d_gene: TRBD2
v_gene: TRBV7-2
j_gene: TRBJ2-3

CDR3nt: TGCAGCGTAAACAGGGGAGTCACCGGGGAGCTGTTTTTT
CDR3aa: CSVNRGVTGELFF
abundance: NA
d_gene: TRBD1
v_gene: TRBV29-1
j_gene: TRBJ2-2

CDR3nt: TGTGCCACCGGACAGGCAGCCAAAAACAGTCAGTACTTC
CDR3aa: CATGQAAKNSQYF
abundance: NA
d_gene: TRBD1
v_gene: TRBV5-4
j_gene: TRBJ2-4

CDR3nt: TGTGCCTGGAGTCACGGGAGTGCAGATACGCAGTATTTT
CDR3aa: CAWSHGSADTQYF
abundance: NA
d_gene: NA
v_gene: TRBV30
j_gene: TRBJ2-3

CDR3nt: TGTGCCAGCAGTGAGGGCCTCCTGGGCGGGTACACCGGGGAGCTGTTTTTT
CDR3aa: CASSEGLLGGYTGELFF
abundance: NA
d_gene: NA
v_gene: TRBV6-1
j_gene: TRBJ2-2

CDR3nt: TGCGCCAGCAGCCGAACCGGGACTAGCGGGAGTAAAACCTACAATGAGCAGTTCTTC
CDR3aa: CASSRTGTSGSKTYNEQFF
abundance: NA
d_gene: TRBD2
v_gene: TRBV4-1
j_gene: TRBJ2-1

CDR3nt: TGTGCCAGCACCAAAGAGGTCACCGCCTACGAGCAGTACTTC
CDR3aa: CASTKEVTAYEQYF
abundance: NA
d_gene: NA
v_gene: TRBV6-1
j_gene: TRBJ2-7

CDR3nt: TGTGCCAGCAGTTTAGGGGCCGGGACAGGGTTGAACTATGGCTACACCTTC
CDR3aa: CASSLGAGTGLNYGYTF
abundance: NA
d_gene: TRBD1
v_gene: TRBV28
j_gene: TRBJ1-2

CDR3nt: TGTGCCAGCAGACTAGCGGGAGGCAATGAGCAGTTCTTC
CDR3aa: CASRLAGGNEQFF
abundance: NA
d_gene: TRBD2
v_gene: TRBV6-1
j_gene: TRBJ2-1